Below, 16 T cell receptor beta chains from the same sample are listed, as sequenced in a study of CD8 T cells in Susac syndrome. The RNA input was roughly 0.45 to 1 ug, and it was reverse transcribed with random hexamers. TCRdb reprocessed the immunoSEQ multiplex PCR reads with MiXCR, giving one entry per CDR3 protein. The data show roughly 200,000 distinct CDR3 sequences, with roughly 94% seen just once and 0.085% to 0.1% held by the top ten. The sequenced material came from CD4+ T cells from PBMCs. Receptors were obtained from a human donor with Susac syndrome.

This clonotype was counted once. Here the CDR3 reads CATIAGTGRELGKNIQYF. CDR3 sequence (DNA): TGTGCCACCATTGCCGGGACAGGGAGGGAATTAGGCAAAAACATTCAGTACTTC. The V and J genes are TRBV15 and TRBJ2-4; 9 bases map to TRBD1. Germline V gene data show CDR1 as LNHNV and CDR2 as YYDKDF (reference sequence). The J segment lost 3 bases and the V segment lost 7 bases, leaving 16 bases of the junction unmatched. The CDR3 has 18 amino acids.

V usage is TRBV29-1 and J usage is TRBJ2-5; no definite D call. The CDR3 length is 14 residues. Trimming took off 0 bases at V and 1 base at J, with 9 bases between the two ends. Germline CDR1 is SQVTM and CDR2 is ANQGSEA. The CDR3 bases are TGCAGCGTTGAAGATCGCGCAGCCCAAGAGACCCAGTACTTC. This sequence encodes CSVEDRAAQETQYF.

Written as DNA, the CDR3 is TGTGCCAGCAGTTTACTCGGGACCGCATCTTTTGGCTACACCTTC. Translating it yields CASSLLGTASFGYTF. This rearrangement joins TRBV28 to TRBJ1-2, with D perhaps TRBD1 (5 bases). CDR1 is MDHEN and CDR2 is SYDVKM in the germline V gene. V lost 2 bases and J lost 7, with 17 bases in between. CDR3 length: 15 amino acids.

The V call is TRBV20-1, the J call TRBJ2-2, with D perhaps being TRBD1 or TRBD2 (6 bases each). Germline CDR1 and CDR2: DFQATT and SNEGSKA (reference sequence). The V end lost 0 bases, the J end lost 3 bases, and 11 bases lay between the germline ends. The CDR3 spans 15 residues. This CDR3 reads CSARDWGAHTGELFF. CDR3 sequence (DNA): TGCAGTGCTAGAGATTGGGGGGCGCACACCGGGGAGCTGTTTTTT.

CDR3 amino acids: CASCSDSQETQYF. DNA for the CDR3: TGTGCCAGCTGCTCGGACAGTCAAGAGACCCAGTACTTC. The J gene is TRBJ2-5, the V gene TRBV3-1; D perhaps matches TRBD1 (6 bases). Germline CDR1 LGHDT, CDR2 YNNKEL (reference sequence). The CDR3 totals 13 residues. The V gene lost 8 bases and the J gene lost 2 bases, with 12 bases spanning the gap.

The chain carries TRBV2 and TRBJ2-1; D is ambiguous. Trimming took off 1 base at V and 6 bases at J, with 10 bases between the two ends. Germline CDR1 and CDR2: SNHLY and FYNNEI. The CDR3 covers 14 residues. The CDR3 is CASSEDLQPNEQFF. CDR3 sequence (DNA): TGTGCCAGCAGTGAAGATCTACAACCCAATGAGCAGTTCTTC.

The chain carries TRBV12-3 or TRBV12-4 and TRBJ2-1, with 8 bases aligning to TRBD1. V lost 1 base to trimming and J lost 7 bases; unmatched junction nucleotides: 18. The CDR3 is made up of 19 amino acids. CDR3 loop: CASSLEGELSRGRFNEQFF. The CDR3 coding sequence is TGTGCCAGCAGTTTAGAGGGGGAACTTAGCAGGGGGCGCTTTAATGAGCAGTTCTTC.

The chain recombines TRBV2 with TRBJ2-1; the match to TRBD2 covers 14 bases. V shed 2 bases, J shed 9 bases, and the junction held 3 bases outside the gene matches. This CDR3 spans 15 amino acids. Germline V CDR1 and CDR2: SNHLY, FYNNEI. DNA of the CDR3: TGTGCCAGCAGTGAATACGGGACTAGCGGGAGTGAGCAGTTCTTC. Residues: CASSEYGTSGSEQFF. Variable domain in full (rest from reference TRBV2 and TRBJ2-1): EPEVTQTPSHQVTQMGQEVILRCVPISNHLYFYWYRQILGQKVEFLVSFYNNEISEKSEIFDDQFSVERPDGSNFTLKIRSTKLEDSAMYFCASSEYGTSGSEQFFGPGTRLTVL.

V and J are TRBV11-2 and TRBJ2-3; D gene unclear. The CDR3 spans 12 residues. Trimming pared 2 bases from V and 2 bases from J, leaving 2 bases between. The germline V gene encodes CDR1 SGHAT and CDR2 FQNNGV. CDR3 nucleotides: TGTGCCAGCAGCTTATACACAGATACGCAGTATTTT. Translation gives CASSLYTDTQYF.

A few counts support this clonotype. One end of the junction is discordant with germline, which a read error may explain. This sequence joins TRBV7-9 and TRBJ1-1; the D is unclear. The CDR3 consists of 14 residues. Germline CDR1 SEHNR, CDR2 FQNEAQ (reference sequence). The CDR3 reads CASSLAGWDTEAFF. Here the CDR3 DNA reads TGTGCCAGCAGCCTAGCAGGTTGGGACACTGAAGCTTTCTTT. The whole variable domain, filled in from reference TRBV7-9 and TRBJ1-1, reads DTGVSQNPRHKITKRGQNVTFRCDPISEHNRLYWYRQTLGQGPEFLTYFQNEAQLEKSRLLSDRFSAERPKGSFSTLEIQRTEQGDSAMYLCASSLAGWDTEAFFGQGTRLTVV.

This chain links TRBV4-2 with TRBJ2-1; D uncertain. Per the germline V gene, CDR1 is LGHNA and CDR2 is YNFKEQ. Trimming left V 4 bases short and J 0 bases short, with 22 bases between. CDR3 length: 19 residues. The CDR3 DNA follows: TGTGCCAGCAGCCGATCGAGGCTAGGGCCGGAGAGCTCCTACAATGAGCAGTTCTTC. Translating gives CASSRSRLGPESSYNEQFF.

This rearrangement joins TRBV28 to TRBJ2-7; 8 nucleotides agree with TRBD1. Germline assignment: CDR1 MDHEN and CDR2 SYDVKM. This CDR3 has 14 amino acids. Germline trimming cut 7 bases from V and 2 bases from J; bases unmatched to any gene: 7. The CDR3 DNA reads TGTGCCAGCAATGCCGACAGGGGCGCCTACGAGCAGTACTTC. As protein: CASNADRGAYEQYF.

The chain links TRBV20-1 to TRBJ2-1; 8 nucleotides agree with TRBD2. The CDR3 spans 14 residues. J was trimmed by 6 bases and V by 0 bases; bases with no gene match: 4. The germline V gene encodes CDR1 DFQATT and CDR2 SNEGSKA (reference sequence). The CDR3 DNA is TGCAGTGCTAGAGAAAGCAGCGGGGGCAATGAGCAGTTCTTC. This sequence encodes CSARESSGGNEQFF.

In nucleotides, the CDR3 is TGCGCCAGCAGCTTGGAAGGGACGGCGGGGATTAACACTGAAGCTTTCTTT. Amino acid sequence: CASSLEGTAGINTEAFF. This chain joins TRBV5-1 and TRBJ1-1; a weak D match, TRBD1 (5 bases). CDR3 length: 17 residues. CDR1 SGHRS and CDR2 YFSETQ come from the germline V gene. Trimming removed 0 bases at V and 2 bases at J, with 17 bases between.

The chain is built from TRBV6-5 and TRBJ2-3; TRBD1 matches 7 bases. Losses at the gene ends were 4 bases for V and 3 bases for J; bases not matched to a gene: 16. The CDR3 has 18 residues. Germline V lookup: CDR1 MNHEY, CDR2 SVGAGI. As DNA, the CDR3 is TGTGCCAGCAGTTCGAATACCGGGACAGCCTCCGCTACAGATACGCAGTATTTT. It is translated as CASSSNTGTASATDTQYF.

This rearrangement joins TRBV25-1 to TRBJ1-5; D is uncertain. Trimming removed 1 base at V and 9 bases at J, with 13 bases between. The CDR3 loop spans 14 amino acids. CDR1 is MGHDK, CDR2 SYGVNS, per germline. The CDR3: CASSEFGRMGPQHF. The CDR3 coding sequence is TGTGCCAGCAGTGAATTTGGCCGGATGGGGCCCCAGCATTTT.